This T cell receptor (beta chain) was identified in a study of T cell responses to AZD1222 COVID-19 vaccine. Study background: Whether given at about 4 or about 12 weeks, second doses were pooled. Study-level points and caveats: Recipients of AZD1222 seropositive at baseline numbered only 6 or 7. Elevations in Spike-specific TCR breadth and depth followed administration of two AZD1222 doses.

The data were produced by immunoSEQ multiplex PCR, yet TCRdb's version contains in-frame clones alone and is incomplete. The repertoire holds around 190,000 clones, 85% to 95% seen once, with less than 1.5% in the top ten. Comments on this clone: The antigen is unknown.

The material sequenced was peripheral blood, taken on day 0 of AZD1222 vaccination. This receptor was taken from an adult in good health.

CDR3 coding DNA: TGTGCCAGCAGCTCGGGACCCACGGGAAAACTGTTTTTT. This encodes CASSSGPTGKLFF. This chain joins TRBV11-2 and TRBJ1-4; D is possibly TRBD1 (5 bases). This CDR3 has 13 amino acids. Trimming took 4 bases from V and 10 from J, leaving 13 bases between them. From germline, CDR1 is SGHAT and CDR2 FQNNGV. The full variable domain, rest sourced from reference TRBV11-2 and TRBJ1-4, is EAGVAQSPRYKIIEKRQSVAFWCNPISGHATLYWYQQILGQGPKLLIQFQNNGVVDDSQLPKDRFSAERLKGVDSTLKIQPAKLEDSAVYLCASSSGPTGKLFFGSGTQLSVL.